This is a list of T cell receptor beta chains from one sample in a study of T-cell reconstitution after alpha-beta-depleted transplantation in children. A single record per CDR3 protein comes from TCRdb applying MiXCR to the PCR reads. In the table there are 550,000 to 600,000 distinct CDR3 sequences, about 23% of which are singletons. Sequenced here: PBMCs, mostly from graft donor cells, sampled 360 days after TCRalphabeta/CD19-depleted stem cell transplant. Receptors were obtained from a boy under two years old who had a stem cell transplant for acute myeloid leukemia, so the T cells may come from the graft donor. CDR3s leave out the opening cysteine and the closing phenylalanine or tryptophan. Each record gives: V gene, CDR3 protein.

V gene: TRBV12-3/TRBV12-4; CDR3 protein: ASSLKGGRGDTEAF
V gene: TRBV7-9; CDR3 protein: ASSPLWDAEAF
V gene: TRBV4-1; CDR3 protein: ASSQDIVAGLGAF
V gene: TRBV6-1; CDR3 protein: ASSRYPTGSSYNEQF
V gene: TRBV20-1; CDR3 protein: CAELAGGPGNEQF
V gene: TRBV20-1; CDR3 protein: SARDSDTGYYEQY
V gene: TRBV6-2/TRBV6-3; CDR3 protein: ASSRPVGLHEQY
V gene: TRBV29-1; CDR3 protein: RFGGRGENSDTQY
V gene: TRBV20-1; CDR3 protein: SYLRGNDLTDEQF
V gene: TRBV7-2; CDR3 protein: ASSLGLDRGNQPQH
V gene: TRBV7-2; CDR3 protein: ASRDKTNSRDEQF
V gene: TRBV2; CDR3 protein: ASSEAWRKNTEAF
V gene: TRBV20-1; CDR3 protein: SAPPRGTYGYT
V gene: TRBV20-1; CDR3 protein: SARPFDRVGEPQH
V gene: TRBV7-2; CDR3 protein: ASSFGLVTDTQY
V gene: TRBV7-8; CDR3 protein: ASSTGQGYEAF
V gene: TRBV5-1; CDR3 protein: ASSLASGWGTSYAEAF
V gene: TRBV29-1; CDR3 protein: SVGQGPSAYEQY
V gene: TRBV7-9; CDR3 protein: ASSGTGEDLWALY
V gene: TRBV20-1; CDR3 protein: SASGLAQNEQY
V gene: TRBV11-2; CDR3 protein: ASSLAGTDYGYT
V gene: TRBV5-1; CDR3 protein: ASGPGQGRPDTQY
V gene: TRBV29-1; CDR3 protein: SVRDSEAF